Below, 27 T cell receptor beta chains from the same sample are listed, as sequenced in a study of TIL therapy for anti-PD-1-resistant metastatic lung cancer. This was the immunoSEQ v3 assay. Profiling relied on immunoSEQ multiplex PCR, and the TCRdb table lists in-frame clones only, not all of them. Among about 50,000 clones listed, around 64% were seen once. The time point here: pre-treatment sample, taken before nivolumab and TIL therapy. The tumor samples were excised metastases, mostly pleural nodules or supraclavicular lymph nodes. Source: tumor tissue, taken at baseline. Receptors originate from a person between 30 and 79 years old with non-small cell lung cancer.

The CDR3 region has the DNA TGTGCCAGCAGGAATAGACCGGGACTAGCGGGAGTGGCAGATACGCAGTATTTT. It codes for CASRNRPGLAGVADTQYF. The V gene is TRBV7-9, the J gene TRBJ2-3, with TRBD2 identical over 14 bases. Germline CDR1 reads SEHNR; CDR2 reads FQNEAQ (reference sequence). The length of the CDR3 is 18 residues. V gave up 6 bases and J gave up 4 bases; unmatched junction bases: 12.

The chain combines TRBV9 with TRBJ2-3; D is perhaps TRBD2 (6 bases). The CDR3 is 18 amino acids. Germline loops: CDR1 SGDLS, CDR2 YYNGEE. Trimming removed 3 bases at V and 3 bases at J, with 23 bases between. CDR3 sequence (DNA): TGTGCCAGCAGCGCCCTAACTCCGGGACTTCCCGCTACAGATACGCAGTATTTT. Residues: CASSALTPGLPATDTQYF. The variable domain in full, completed from reference TRBV9 and TRBJ2-3, reads DSGVTQTPKHLITATGQRVTLRCSPRSGDLSVYWYQQSLDQGLQFLIQYYNGEERAKGNILERFSAQQFPDLHSELNLSSLELGDSALYFCASSALTPGLPATDTQYFGPGTRLTVL.

V and J are TRBV7-9 and TRBJ2-3; D tentatively fits TRBD1 or TRBD2 (6 bases each). The CDR3 has 13 residues. Germline values: CDR1 SEHNR, CDR2 FQNEAQ (reference sequence). Trimming cost V 9 bases and J 3 bases, with 13 bases left between them. This CDR3 is CARWRGQTDTQYF. The CDR3, as DNA: TGTGCCAGATGGAGGGGACAAACAGATACGCAGTATTTT.

This sequence joins TRBV4-3 and TRBJ1-4; D perhaps matches TRBD1 (5 bases). Germline V gives CDR1 LGHNA, CDR2 YSLEER. V was pared by 0 bases and J by 7 bases, with 15 bases between. This CDR3 spans 16 amino acids. For the CDR3, the DNA is TGCGCCAGCAGCCAAGATTGGGGGGGTGCGGGTGAAAAACTGTTTTTT. Amino acids: CASSQDWGGAGEKLFF.

This clone showed up just once. The chain recombines TRBV30 with TRBJ1-5; D remains ambiguous. The CDR3 is made up of 12 amino acids. V lost 0 bases to trimming and J lost 4 bases, with 4 bases between them. Germline loops: CDR1 GTSNPN, CDR2 SVGIG (reference sequence). This CDR3 is CAWSVPNQPQHF. The CDR3 DNA sequence: TGTGCCTGGAGTGTACCGAATCAGCCCCAGCATTTT.

The chain joins TRBV9 to TRBJ2-7, with 12 bases aligning to TRBD2. V shed 0 bases and J 0 bases; nucleotides not matched to a gene: 4. This CDR3 contains 17 residues. Looked up from germline, CDR1 is SGDLS and CDR2 is YYNGEE. The CDR3 sequence: CASSVGLAGGLSYEQYF. The CDR3 coding sequence is TGTGCCAGCAGCGTAGGTCTAGCGGGGGGGCTCTCCTACGAGCAGTACTTC.

V gene TRBV5-1 combines with J gene TRBJ1-1, with TRBD1 matching over 7 bases. The junction had 10 bases not matched to a gene; V was cut back by 4 bases and J by 1 base. CDR1 is SGHRS and CDR2 is YFSETQ in the germline V gene. The CDR3 runs to 16 residues. The CDR3 DNA reads TGCGCCAGCAGCCGGGAGACCGGGACAGCGAACACTGAAGCTTTCTTT. It codes for CASSRETGTANTEAFF. The whole variable domain, remainder taken from reference TRBV5-1 and TRBJ1-1, is KAGVTQTPRYLIKTRGQQVTLSCSPISGHRSVSWYQQTPGQGLQFLFEYFSETQRNKGNFPGRFSGRQFSNSRSEMNVSTLELGDSALYLCASSRETGTANTEAFFGQGTRLTVV.

This clone was detected a few times. The J gene is TRBJ1-1, the V gene TRBV29-1; D ambiguous. Per germline, CDR1 SQVTM and CDR2 ANQGSEA. The CDR3 is 13 amino acids. The V gene lost 0 bases and the J gene lost 6 bases, with 11 bases spanning the gap. CDR3 bases: TGCAGCGTTGAAGATCAAAGGGTCCCTGAAGCTTTCTTT. Translated: CSVEDQRVPEAFF.

This chain connects TRBV6-7 to TRBJ2-1; D perhaps matches TRBD2 (5 bases). TRBV6-7 is an open reading frame whose function is uncertain. The CDR3 is 16 amino acids. V was pared by 5 bases and J by 3 bases, with 17 bases between. The CDR3 bases are TGTGCCAGCAGTAGACTGATGAGGGAGTACTACAATGAGCAGTTCTTC. Translated, it gives CASSRLMREYYNEQFF.

The V and J genes are TRBV6-4 and TRBJ2-7, with TRBD1 matching over 7 bases. V dropped 8 bases and J dropped 3; count of bases not matched to a gene: 13. CDR3 length: 15 residues. From germline, CDR1 is MRHNA and CDR2 SNTAGT. CDR3 bases: TGTGCCAGCTCCACCTCGGCAGGGGGAAGCTACGAGCAGTACTTC. It translates to CASSTSAGGSYEQYF.

This clone appeared a few times. This chain uses TRBV7-8 with TRBJ2-7, with D perhaps TRBD2 (7 bases). The CDR3 is 14 residues long. V lost 0 bases and J 2 bases, leaving 8 bases between the germline ends. CDR1 is SGHVS, CDR2 FQNEAQ, per germline. The CDR3 protein is CASSLAGGPYEQYF. CDR3 nucleotide sequence: TGTGCCAGCAGCTTAGCGGGGGGGCCCTACGAGCAGTACTTC.

The rearrangement uses TRBV2 and TRBJ2-7; D perhaps matches TRBD2 (7 bases). Germline loops: CDR1 SNHLY, CDR2 FYNNEI. V lost 6 bases, J lost 1 base, and 22 bases lay in between. The CDR3 is 17 amino acids. The CDR3 is CASRDQGGGPLSYEQYF. CDR3 bases: TGTGCCAGCAGAGACCAGGGCGGGGGCCCCTTGTCCTACGAGCAGTACTTC. The full variable domain, completed using reference TRBV2 and TRBJ2-7, is EPEVTQTPSHQVTQMGQEVILRCVPISNHLYFYWYRQILGQKVEFLVSFYNNEISEKSEIFDDQFSVERPDGSNFTLKIRSTKLEDSAMYFCASRDQGGGPLSYEQYFGPGTRLTVT.

The gene calls are TRBV5-1 and TRBJ1-3, with unresolved D. The CDR3 runs to 13 residues. CDR1 SGHRS and CDR2 YFSETQ come from the germline V gene. The V gene lost 0 bases and the J gene lost 8 bases, with 9 bases spanning the gap. In DNA form, the CDR3 reads TGCGCCAGCAGCTTGGAACAGTGGGACACCATATATTTT. Translating it yields CASSLEQWDTIYF.

The chain employs TRBV9 and TRBJ1-3; D is uncertain. The CDR3 is made up of 11 amino acids. Germline CDR1 SGDLS, CDR2 YYNGEE. V lost 2 bases, J lost 3 bases, and 0 bases lay in between. In DNA form, the CDR3 reads TGTGCCAGCAGCGTTGGAAACACCATATATTTT. It encodes CASSVGNTIYF.

V is TRBV9 and J is TRBJ2-6; no firm D call. The V and J ends lost 0 bases and 0 bases respectively, with 16 bases between them. The CDR3 is 19 amino acids. Germline-derived CDR1 and CDR2 are SGDLS and YYNGEE. This CDR3 reads CASSVATSTSVSGANVLTF. The DNA for the CDR3 is TGTGCCAGCAGCGTAGCTACGAGCACCTCGGTCTCTGGGGCCAACGTCCTGACTTTC.

The genes are TRBV6-5 and TRBJ2-1, with 9 bases identical to TRBD2. This CDR3 comprises 15 residues. The germline CDR1 and CDR2 sequences are MNHEY and SVGAGI. The junction had 10 bases not matched to a gene; V was cut back by 7 bases and J by 6 bases. CDR3 sequence reads: CASTEGGGARNEQFF. The CDR3 coding sequence is TGTGCCAGCACCGAAGGCGGGGGGGCACGCAATGAGCAGTTCTTC.

The chain carries TRBV29-1 and TRBJ2-7, with D tentatively TRBD1 (6 bases). The germline V and J ends were trimmed by 4 bases and 5 bases, with 12 bases remaining between them. The V gene's germline CDR1 is SQVTM and CDR2 ANQGSEA. This CDR3 spans 12 amino acids. CDR3 in amino acids: CSVAGTIHEQYF. DNA for the CDR3: TGCAGCGTTGCGGGGACAATTCACGAGCAGTACTTC.

The genes are TRBV7-2 and TRBJ2-1, with D perhaps assigned TRBD1 or TRBD2 (5 bases each). This CDR3 is 12 amino acids long. V shed 5 bases and J shed 9 bases, with 11 bases lying between them. CDR1 SGHTA and CDR2 FQGNSA come from the germline V gene. Here the CDR3 DNA reads TGTGCCAGCAGCCTTCGGGGCATTGAGCAGTTCTTC. It is translated as CASSLRGIEQFF.

The chain recombines TRBV19 with TRBJ2-5; possibly TRBD1 for D (6 bases). The length of the CDR3 is 16 residues. The germline V and J ends were trimmed by 3 bases and 4 bases, with 18 bases remaining between them. CDR1 and CDR2 (germline): LNHDA, SQIVND (reference sequence). In DNA form, the CDR3 reads TGTGCCAGTAGTATTTATCAGGGGCAGGGCCGAGAGACCCAGTACTTC. Translated: CASSIYQGQGRETQYF.

The chain recombines TRBV14 with TRBJ2-7, with D possibly matching TRBD2 (6 bases). Germline assignment: CDR1 SGHDN and CDR2 FVKESK. The CDR3 runs 13 residues. Trimming took off 4 bases at V and 3 bases at J, with 10 bases between the two ends. The CDR3 protein is CASSLSGFYEQYF. CDR3 in DNA: TGTGCCAGCAGCCTTAGCGGATTCTACGAGCAGTACTTC.

V usage is TRBV5-1 and J usage is TRBJ2-7; 13 bases match TRBD2. Trimming removed 2 bases from V and 3 bases from J; junction bases left unmatched: 14. The CDR3 length is 19 residues. CDR1 SGHRS and CDR2 YFSETQ come from the germline V gene. As DNA, the CDR3 is TGCGCCAGCAGCTTTGGCCGACTAGCGGGAGGTGGGATTGTCTACGAGCAGTACTTC. Translation gives CASSFGRLAGGGIVYEQYF.

This clone was counted a few times. This chain uses TRBV7-9 with TRBJ2-7, with 7 bases fitting TRBD1. Germline CDR1 reads SEHNR; CDR2 reads FQNEAQ (reference sequence). The CDR3 loop spans 15 amino acids. V gave up 3 bases and J gave up 0 bases; unmatched junction bases: 5. The DNA of the CDR3 is TGTGCCAGCAGCTTTACAGGGGAGAGCTCCTACGAGCAGTACTTC. It translates to CASSFTGESSYEQYF.

The CDR3 coding sequence is TGTGCCAGCAGAGGAAGGGAGTATGAAAAACTGTTTTTT. Its protein is CASRGREYEKLFF. This rearrangement joins TRBV7-9 to TRBJ1-4, with unresolved D. The CDR3 has 13 residues. V was trimmed by 6 bases and J by 6 bases, leaving 11 bases between them. CDR1 is SEHNR, CDR2 FQNEAQ, per germline (reference sequence). The full variable domain, in which reference TRBV7-9 and TRBJ1-4 provide the parts outside the CDR3, is DTGVSQNPRHKITKRGQNVTFRCDPISEHNRLYWYRQTLGQGPEFLTYFQNEAQLEKSRLLSDRFSAERPKGSFSTLEIQRTEQGDSAMYLCASRGREYEKLFFGSGTQLSVL.

This clone is judged medium-sized. This sequence joins TRBV7-6 and TRBJ1-2; D is unresolved. The CDR3 consists of 14 residues. Per germline, CDR1 SGHVS and CDR2 FNYEAQ. V was shortened by 5 bases and J by 1 base, with 11 bases between the two germline ends. CDR3 in DNA: TGTGCCAGCAGCCTCAGAGAGGATAACTATGGCTACACCTTC. Translation: CASSLREDNYGYTF.

This chain uses TRBV15 with TRBJ2-2; perhaps TRBD1 as D (5 bases). V lost 0 bases and J 5 bases, leaving 13 bases between the germline ends. This CDR3 region has 16 residues. Germline CDR1 LNHNV, CDR2 YYDKDF (reference sequence). CDR3 bases: TGTGCCACCAGCAGAGATGACCAGGGTAGGACCGGGGAGCTGTTTTTT. Residues: CATSRDDQGRTGELFF.

This clone occurred a few times. The chain carries TRBV5-6 and TRBJ2-5; D may be TRBD1 or TRBD2 (7 bases each). The germline V gene has CDR1 SGHDT and CDR2 YYEEEE. This CDR3 contains 15 residues. V lost 0 bases and J 5 bases, leaving 14 bases between the germline ends. CDR3 residues: CASSLVRRGGETQYF. The CDR3 DNA follows: TGTGCCAGCAGCTTGGTTCGCAGGGGGGGCGAGACCCAGTACTTC.

The chain is built from TRBV19 and TRBJ2-7; D not certain. CDR3 length equals 13 residues. The germline V and J ends were trimmed by 2 bases and 5 bases, with 10 bases remaining between them. Germline CDR1 reads LNHDA; CDR2 reads SQIVND (reference sequence). The CDR3 DNA follows: TGTGCCAGTAGTATATTGGGCACGGACGAGCAGTACTTC. Its translation: CASSILGTDEQYF.